One and the same sample provided the 6 T cell receptor beta chains below, sequenced in a study of shared clonotypes between healthy human individuals. Method: immunoSEQ multiplex PCR; TCRdb's copy keeps in-frame clones and lacks some. This sample has 450,000 to 550,000 clones, with 79% found just once. Sequenced sample: PBMCs. The receptor set was obtained from a woman between 40 and 50 years old in good health. Some clones in this sample may be carry-over from other donors' samples.

The chain joins TRBV2 to TRBJ2-7; D gene unclear. V dropped 7 bases and J dropped 4 bases, with 8 bases sitting between them. CDR3 length: 11 residues. Germline V gives CDR1 SNHLY, CDR2 FYNNEI. Here the CDR3 DNA reads TGTGCCAGCACGACAAGTTACGAGCAGTACTTC. Amino acid sequence: CASTTSYEQYF.

This clone was counted only a few times. The rearrangement uses TRBV28 and TRBJ2-5; 10 positions match TRBD2. This CDR3 spans 18 amino acids. V shed 6 bases and J 5 bases; nucleotides not matched to a gene: 18. Germline-derived CDR1 and CDR2 are MDHEN and SYDVKM. The CDR3 spells CASSRSLGIAGGGETQYF. The CDR3 DNA is TGTGCCAGCAGCCGAAGCCTTGGAATAGCGGGAGGCGGGGAGACCCAGTACTTC. The complete variable domain, with remaining parts taken from reference TRBV28 and TRBJ2-5, reads DVKVTQSSRYLVKRTGEKVFLECVQDMDHENMFWYRQDPGLGLRLIYFSYDVKMKEKGDIPEGYSVSREKKERFSLILESASTNQTSMYLCASSRSLGIAGGGETQYFGPGTRLLVL.

This clone was seen more than once but under ten times. Here the CDR3 DNA reads TGTGCCAGCAGCACTTTCAGGCGGGGGGTCTACAATGAGCAGTTCTTC. The encoded protein is CASSTFRRGVYNEQFF. The chain couples TRBV27 to TRBJ2-1; TRBD2 aligns across 8 bases. CDR1 MNHEY and CDR2 SMNVEV come from the germline V gene (reference sequence). This CDR3 spans 16 amino acids. The V segment lost 6 bases and the J segment 3 bases; nucleotides outside the gene matches: 10.

The rearrangement links TRBV5-1 to TRBJ2-3; TRBD2 is a possible D gene (5 bases). The CDR3 is made up of 14 amino acids. From germline, CDR1 is SGHRS and CDR2 YFSETQ. Trimming took 4 bases from V and 4 from J, leaving 13 bases between them. The CDR3 sequence is CASSPIDGADTQYF. For the CDR3, the DNA is TGCGCCAGCAGCCCGATAGACGGGGCAGATACGCAGTATTTT.

The J gene is TRBJ2-1, the V gene TRBV15; 13 bases agree with TRBD2. This CDR3 has 15 amino acids. Germline assignment: CDR1 LNHNV and CDR2 YYDKDF (reference sequence). The V segment lost 1 base and the J segment 9 bases; nucleotides outside the gene matches: 3. CDR3 DNA: TGTGCCACCAGCAGAGTACTAGCGGGAGGGGTTGAGCAGTTCTTC. This gives the protein CATSRVLAGGVEQFF.

This clone was seen just once. This sequence joins TRBV6-5 and TRBJ1-1, with D unclear. Germline assignment: CDR1 MNHEY and CDR2 SVGAGI. Trimming cost V 6 bases and J 0 bases, with 11 bases left between them. The CDR3 has 14 residues. CDR3 in DNA: TGTGCCAGCAGCCGGGCGGGGATGAACACTGAAGCTTTCTTT. Translation: CASSRAGMNTEAFF.